The rows below give T cell receptor beta chains drawn from one sample of a study of blood T cell repertoires in COVID-19. Profiled with immunoSEQ multiplex PCR; TCRdb holds only in-frame clones, not every one. This table has approximately 89,000 clones, approximately 92% appearing once. The sequenced material came from peripheral blood. All receptors derive from a woman aged 55-70 years with active COVID-19. CDR3s include the opening cysteine and the closing phenylalanine or tryptophan. D genes are given only for firm matches. Size is omitted from some rows. Given values are once, few, many or a class for expanded clones.

abundance: few; j_gene: TRBJ1-5; d_gene: TRBD1; v_gene: TRBV2; CDR3aa: CASSGDRVNQPQHF; CDR3nt: TGTGCCAGCAGTGGAGACAGGGTCAATCAGCCCCAGCATTTT
abundance: NA; j_gene: TRBJ2-2; d_gene: NA; v_gene: TRBV6-6; CDR3aa: CASSYGGTAGELFF; CDR3nt: TGTGCCAGCAGTTACGGGGGGACCGCCGGGGAGCTGTTTTTT
abundance: NA; j_gene: TRBJ2-3; d_gene: TRBD1; v_gene: TRBV15; CDR3aa: CATSRDRAIGDTQYF; CDR3nt: TGTGCCACCAGCAGGGACAGGGCTATCGGCGATACGCAGTATTTT
abundance: NA; j_gene: TRBJ2-1; d_gene: NA; v_gene: TRBV27; CDR3aa: CASSMGSSYNEQFF; CDR3nt: TGTGCCAGTAGCATGGGTAGCTCCTACAATGAGCAGTTCTTC
abundance: NA; j_gene: TRBJ1-4; d_gene: TRBD1; v_gene: TRBV29-1; CDR3aa: CSVVGQDNEKLFF; CDR3nt: TGCAGCGTTGTGGGACAGGATAATGAAAAACTGTTTTTT
abundance: NA; j_gene: TRBJ2-7; d_gene: TRBD2; v_gene: TRBV28; CDR3aa: CASSLGASGHYEQYF; CDR3nt: TGTGCCAGCAGTTTAGGGGCTAGCGGGCACTACGAGCAGTACTTC
abundance: NA; j_gene: TRBJ2-3; d_gene: NA; v_gene: TRBV6-4; CDR3aa: CASSLTDVDTQYF; CDR3nt: TGTGCCAGCAGTCTGACAGACGTGGATACGCAGTATTTT
abundance: NA; j_gene: TRBJ2-5; d_gene: NA; v_gene: TRBV5-1; CDR3aa: CASSSTGGQETQYF; CDR3nt: TGCGCCAGCAGCTCTACAGGTGGACAAGAGACCCAGTACTTC
abundance: NA; j_gene: TRBJ1-1; d_gene: NA; v_gene: TRBV30; CDR3aa: CAWTSGTRGTEAFF; CDR3nt: TGTGCCTGGACCTCAGGGACCAGGGGTACTGAAGCTTTCTTT
abundance: NA; j_gene: TRBJ1-2; d_gene: NA; v_gene: TRBV5-5; CDR3aa: CASSLERGPSGYTF; CDR3nt: TGTGCCAGCAGCTTGGAAAGGGGTCCCAGTGGCTACACCTTC
abundance: NA; j_gene: TRBJ2-2; d_gene: NA; v_gene: TRBV18; CDR3aa: CASSVASAGTGELFF; CDR3nt: TGTGCCAGCTCAGTAGCTTCCGCGGGCACCGGGGAGCTGTTTTTT
abundance: NA; j_gene: TRBJ1-1; d_gene: TRBD1; v_gene: TRBV5-1; CDR3aa: CASSRQGNTEAFF; CDR3nt: TGCGCCAGCAGCCGACAGGGGAACACTGAAGCTTTCTTT
abundance: NA; j_gene: TRBJ2-2; d_gene: NA; v_gene: TRBV11-3; CDR3aa: CASQGNTGELFF; CDR3nt: TGTGCCAGCCAGGGAAACACCGGGGAGCTGTTTTTT
abundance: NA; j_gene: TRBJ1-2; d_gene: NA; v_gene: TRBV11-3; CDR3aa: CASSLEPTGSRRFYGYTF; CDR3nt: TGTGCCAGCAGCTTAGAACCCACAGGGTCCAGACGGTTCTATGGCTACACCTTC
abundance: NA; j_gene: TRBJ2-5; d_gene: TRBD2; v_gene: TRBV7-2; CDR3aa: CASSSTSGGAGETQYF; CDR3nt: TGTGCCAGCAGCTCGACTAGCGGGGGGGCGGGAGAGACCCAGTACTTC
abundance: once; j_gene: TRBJ2-3; d_gene: NA; v_gene: TRBV19; CDR3aa: CASTIGQRTDTQYF; CDR3nt: TGTGCCAGTACCATAGGACAACGCACAGATACGCAGTATTTT
abundance: NA; j_gene: TRBJ1-4; d_gene: NA; v_gene: TRBV28; CDR3aa: CASSLSPSNEKLFF; CDR3nt: TGTGCCAGCAGTTTATCCCCCAGTAATGAAAAACTGTTTTTT
abundance: once; j_gene: TRBJ2-7; d_gene: NA; v_gene: TRBV10-3; CDR3aa: CATKGGGLTYEQYF; CDR3nt: TGTGCCACCAAGGGCGGGGGCCTGACCTACGAGCAGTACTTC
abundance: NA; j_gene: TRBJ1-1; d_gene: NA; v_gene: TRBV11-2; CDR3aa: CASSLTSVQGKSTEAFF; CDR3nt: TGTGCCAGCAGCTTAACATCGGTACAGGGAAAGTCCACTGAAGCTTTCTTT
abundance: NA; j_gene: TRBJ2-2; d_gene: TRBD2; v_gene: TRBV15; CDR3aa: CATSYPGLAGVANTGELFF; CDR3nt: TGTGCCACCAGCTACCCCGGACTAGCGGGAGTCGCGAACACCGGGGAGCTGTTTTTT
abundance: NA; j_gene: TRBJ1-6; d_gene: NA; v_gene: TRBV19; CDR3aa: CASSEGGQNNSPLHF; CDR3nt: TGTGCCAGTAGTGAGGGGGGGCAGAATAATTCACCCCTCCACTTT
abundance: NA; j_gene: TRBJ1-4; d_gene: NA; v_gene: TRBV6-1; CDR3aa: CASSETSLRQGFTTNEKLFF; CDR3nt: TGTGCCAGCAGTGAAACCTCCCTACGGCAGGGTTTTACAACTAATGAAAAACTGTTTTTT
abundance: NA; j_gene: TRBJ1-6; d_gene: TRBD1; v_gene: TRBV28; CDR3aa: CASSPWTGGFSPLHF; CDR3nt: TGTGCCAGCAGTCCCTGGACAGGGGGCTTTTCACCCCTCCACTTT
abundance: NA; j_gene: TRBJ1-2; d_gene: NA; v_gene: TRBV28; CDR3aa: CASSLRVYGYTF; CDR3nt: TGTGCCAGCAGTTTACGGGTATATGGCTACACCTTC
abundance: NA; j_gene: TRBJ1-2; d_gene: NA; v_gene: TRBV6-5; CDR3aa: CASSRTAGRGYTF; CDR3nt: TGTGCCAGCAGCCGGACGGCAGGGAGGGGCTACACCTTC
abundance: NA; j_gene: TRBJ2-7; d_gene: NA; v_gene: TRBV5-4; CDR3aa: CASSLRASHEQYF; CDR3nt: TGTGCCAGCAGCCTCAGGGCGTCCCACGAGCAGTACTTC
abundance: NA; j_gene: TRBJ2-3; d_gene: TRBD2; v_gene: TRBV4-1; CDR3aa: CASSQDLGGGYPSTDTQYF; CDR3nt: TGCGCCAGCAGCCAAGATTTGGGGGGGGGATACCCTAGCACAGATACGCAGTATTTT
abundance: NA; j_gene: TRBJ1-5; d_gene: NA; v_gene: TRBV12-3/TRBV12-4; CDR3aa: CASSFSGGQPQHF; CDR3nt: TGTGCCAGCAGTTTTTCGGGGGGTCAGCCCCAGCATTTT
abundance: NA; j_gene: TRBJ1-6; d_gene: TRBD1; v_gene: TRBV4-3; CDR3aa: CASSDPGQGKNSPLHF; CDR3nt: TGCGCCAGCAGCGACCCGGGACAGGGTAAAAATTCACCCCTCCACTTT
abundance: NA; j_gene: TRBJ2-5; d_gene: NA; v_gene: TRBV2; CDR3aa: CASKVELQETQYF; CDR3nt: TGTGCCAGCAAGGTGGAGTTACAAGAGACCCAGTACTTC
abundance: NA; j_gene: TRBJ2-7; d_gene: TRBD1; v_gene: TRBV28; CDR3aa: CASSLNRDRTYEQYF; CDR3nt: TGTGCCAGCAGTCTAAACCGGGACAGGACCTACGAGCAGTACTTC
abundance: NA; j_gene: TRBJ2-5; d_gene: TRBD1; v_gene: TRBV2; CDR3aa: CASSETGANQETQYF; CDR3nt: TGTGCCAGCAGTGAGACAGGGGCGAATCAAGAGACCCAGTACTTC
abundance: NA; j_gene: TRBJ1-5; d_gene: NA; v_gene: TRBV28; CDR3aa: CASSPTRTDRGQPQHF; CDR3nt: TGTGCCAGCAGTCCTACCCGGACGGACAGAGGCCAGCCCCAGCATTTT
abundance: NA; j_gene: TRBJ1-6; d_gene: NA; v_gene: TRBV18; CDR3aa: CASSPTEYSPLHF; CDR3nt: TGTGCCAGCTCGCCTACCGAGTATTCACCCCTCCACTTT
abundance: NA; j_gene: TRBJ2-2; d_gene: NA; v_gene: TRBV20-1; CDR3aa: CSASSDTGELFF; CDR3nt: TGCAGTGCTAGTTCCGACACCGGGGAGCTGTTTTTT
abundance: NA; j_gene: TRBJ1-4; d_gene: NA; v_gene: TRBV28; CDR3aa: CASSWMDTVGEKLFF; CDR3nt: TGTGCCAGCAGTTGGATGGACACGGTTGGCGAAAAACTGTTTTTT
abundance: NA; j_gene: TRBJ2-5; d_gene: TRBD2; v_gene: TRBV6-6; CDR3aa: CASSSGLAVYQETQYF; CDR3nt: TGTGCCAGCAGTTCAGGACTAGCGGTGTACCAAGAGACCCAGTACTTC
abundance: NA; j_gene: TRBJ2-7; d_gene: NA; v_gene: TRBV10-3; CDR3aa: CAIGGSYEQYF; CDR3nt: TGTGCCATCGGGGGGTCCTACGAGCAGTACTTC
abundance: NA; j_gene: TRBJ1-5; d_gene: TRBD1; v_gene: TRBV5-6; CDR3aa: CASSLWGQGYNQPQHF; CDR3nt: TGTGCCAGCAGCTTGTGGGGACAGGGATACAATCAGCCCCAGCATTTT
abundance: NA; j_gene: TRBJ2-1; d_gene: NA; v_gene: TRBV5-6; CDR3aa: CASSALSHNEQFF; CDR3nt: TGTGCCAGCAGCGCCCTATCCCACAATGAGCAGTTCTTC
abundance: NA; j_gene: TRBJ1-1; d_gene: NA; v_gene: TRBV10-3; CDR3aa: CAISEGAGNTEAFF; CDR3nt: TGTGCCATCAGTGAGGGGGCAGGCAACACTGAAGCTTTCTTT
abundance: NA; j_gene: TRBJ2-2; d_gene: TRBD1; v_gene: TRBV10-2; CDR3aa: CASRPGQGENTGELFF; CDR3nt: TGCGCCAGCAGACCCGGACAGGGGGAGAACACCGGGGAGCTGTTTTTT
abundance: NA; j_gene: TRBJ2-7; d_gene: NA; v_gene: TRBV6-5; CDR3aa: CASSTTPGPGYEQYF; CDR3nt: TGTGCCAGCAGTACTACCCCCGGTCCCGGTTACGAGCAGTACTTC
abundance: NA; j_gene: TRBJ1-6; d_gene: NA; v_gene: TRBV6-5; CDR3aa: CASSRTDYNSPLHF; CDR3nt: TGTGCCAGCAGTCGGACAGATTATAATTCACCCCTCCACTTT
abundance: once; j_gene: TRBJ2-1; d_gene: NA; v_gene: TRBV25-1; CDR3aa: CASSEHRQDNEQFF; CDR3nt: TGTGCCAGCAGTGAACACCGACAGGACAATGAGCAGTTCTTC
abundance: NA; j_gene: TRBJ1-1; d_gene: TRBD1; v_gene: TRBV18; CDR3aa: CASSPPGQVIGTEAFF; CDR3nt: TGTGCCAGCTCACCACCGGGACAGGTCATAGGCACTGAAGCTTTCTTT
abundance: NA; j_gene: TRBJ1-2; d_gene: TRBD1; v_gene: TRBV5-6; CDR3aa: CASSWTGSDYGYTF; CDR3nt: TGTGCCAGCAGCTGGACAGGGTCGGACTATGGCTACACCTTC
abundance: NA; j_gene: TRBJ2-3; d_gene: TRBD2; v_gene: TRBV5-4; CDR3aa: CASSLASGGPADTQYF; CDR3nt: TGTGCCAGCAGCTTGGCCTCGGGGGGGCCCGCAGATACGCAGTATTTT
abundance: NA; j_gene: TRBJ2-6; d_gene: NA; v_gene: TRBV28; CDR3aa: CASSGVRSGANVLTF; CDR3nt: TGTGCCAGCAGCGGGGTCCGCTCTGGGGCCAACGTCCTGACTTTC